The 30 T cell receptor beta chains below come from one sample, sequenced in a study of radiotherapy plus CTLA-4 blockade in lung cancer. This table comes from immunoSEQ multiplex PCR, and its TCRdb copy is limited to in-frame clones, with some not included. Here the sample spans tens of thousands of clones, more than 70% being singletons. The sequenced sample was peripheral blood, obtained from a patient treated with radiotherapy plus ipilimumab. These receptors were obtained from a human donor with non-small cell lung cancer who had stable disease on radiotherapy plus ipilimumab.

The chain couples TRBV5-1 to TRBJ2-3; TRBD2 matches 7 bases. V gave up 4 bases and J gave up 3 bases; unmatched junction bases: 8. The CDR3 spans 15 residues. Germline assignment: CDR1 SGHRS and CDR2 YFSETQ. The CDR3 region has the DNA TGCGCCAGCAGCCCGGGGCGGGGGTTAACAGATACGCAGTATTTT. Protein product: CASSPGRGLTDTQYF.

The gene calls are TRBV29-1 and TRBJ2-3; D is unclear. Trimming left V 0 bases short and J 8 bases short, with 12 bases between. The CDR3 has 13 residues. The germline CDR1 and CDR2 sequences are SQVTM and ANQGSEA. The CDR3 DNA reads TGCAGCGTTGAAGAGGGTAGCTTGGTTACGCAGTATTTT. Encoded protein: CSVEEGSLVTQYF.

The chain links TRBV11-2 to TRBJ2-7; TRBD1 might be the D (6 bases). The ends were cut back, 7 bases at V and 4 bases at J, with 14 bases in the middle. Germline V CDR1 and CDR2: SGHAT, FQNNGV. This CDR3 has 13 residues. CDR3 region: CASTWDTTYEQYF. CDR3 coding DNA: TGTGCCAGCACCTGGGACACCACTTACGAGCAGTACTTC.

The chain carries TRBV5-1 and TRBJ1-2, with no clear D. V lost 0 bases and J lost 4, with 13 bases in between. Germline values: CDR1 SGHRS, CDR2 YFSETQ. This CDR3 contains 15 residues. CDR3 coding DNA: TGCGCCAGCAGCTTGGTTAAGCATGAGGGCTATGGCTACACCTTC. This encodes CASSLVKHEGYGYTF.

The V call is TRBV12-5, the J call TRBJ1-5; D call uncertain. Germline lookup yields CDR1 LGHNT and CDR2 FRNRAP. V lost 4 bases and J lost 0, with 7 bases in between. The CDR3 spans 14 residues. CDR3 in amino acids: CASGWGVSNQPQHF. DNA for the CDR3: TGTGCTAGTGGTTGGGGAGTTAGCAATCAGCCCCAGCATTTT.

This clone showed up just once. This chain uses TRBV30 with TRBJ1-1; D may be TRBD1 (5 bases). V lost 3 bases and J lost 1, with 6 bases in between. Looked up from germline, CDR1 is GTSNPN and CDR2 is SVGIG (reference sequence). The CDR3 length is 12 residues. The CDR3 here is CAWRTANTEAFF. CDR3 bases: TGTGCCTGGAGGACAGCGAACACTGAAGCTTTCTTT. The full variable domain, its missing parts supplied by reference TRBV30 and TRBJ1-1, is SQTIHQWPATLVQPVGSPLSLECTVEGTSNPNLYWYRQAAGRGLQLLFYSVGIGQISSEVPQNLSASRPQDRQFILSSKKLLLSDSGFYLCAWRTANTEAFFGQGTRLTVV.

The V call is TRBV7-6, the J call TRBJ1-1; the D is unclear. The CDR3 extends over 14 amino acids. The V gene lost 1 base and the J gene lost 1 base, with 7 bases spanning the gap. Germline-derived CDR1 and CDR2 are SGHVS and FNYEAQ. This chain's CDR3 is CASSLGGPNTEAFF. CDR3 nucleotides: TGTGCCAGCAGCTTAGGGGGTCCGAACACTGAAGCTTTCTTT.

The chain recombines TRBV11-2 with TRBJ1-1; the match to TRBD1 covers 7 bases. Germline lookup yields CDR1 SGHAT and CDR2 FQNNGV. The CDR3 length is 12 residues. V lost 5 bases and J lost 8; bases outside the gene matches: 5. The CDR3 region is CASSPATGEAFF. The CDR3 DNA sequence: TGTGCCAGCAGCCCGGCGACAGGGGAAGCTTTCTTT.

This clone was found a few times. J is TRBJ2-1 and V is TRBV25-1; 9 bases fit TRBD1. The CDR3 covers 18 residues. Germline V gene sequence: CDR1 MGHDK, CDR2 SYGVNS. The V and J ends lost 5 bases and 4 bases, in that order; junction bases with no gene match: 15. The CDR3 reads CASSPPYSGTGSYNEQFF. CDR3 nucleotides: TGTGCCAGCAGTCCCCCTTACTCCGGGACAGGGTCTTACAATGAGCAGTTCTTC.

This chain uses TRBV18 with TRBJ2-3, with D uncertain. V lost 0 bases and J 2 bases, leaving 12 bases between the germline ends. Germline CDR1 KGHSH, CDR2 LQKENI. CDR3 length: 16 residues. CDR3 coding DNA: TGTGCCAGCTCACCACCTAAGAGCTCCTACACAGATACGCAGTATTTT. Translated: CASSPPKSSYTDTQYF.

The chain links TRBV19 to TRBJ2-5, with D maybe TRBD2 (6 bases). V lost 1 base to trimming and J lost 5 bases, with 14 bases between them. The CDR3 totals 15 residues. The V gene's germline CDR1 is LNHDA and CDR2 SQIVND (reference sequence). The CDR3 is CASSIVLAGGETQYF. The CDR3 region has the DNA TGTGCCAGTAGTATAGTACTAGCAGGAGGGGAGACCCAGTACTTC.

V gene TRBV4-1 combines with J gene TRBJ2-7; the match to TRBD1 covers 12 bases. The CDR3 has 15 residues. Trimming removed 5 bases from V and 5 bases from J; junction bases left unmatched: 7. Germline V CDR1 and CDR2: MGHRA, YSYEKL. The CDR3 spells CASSRTGTGGDEQYV. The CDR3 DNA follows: TGCGCCAGCAGCAGAACCGGGACAGGGGGCGACGAGCAGTACGTC.

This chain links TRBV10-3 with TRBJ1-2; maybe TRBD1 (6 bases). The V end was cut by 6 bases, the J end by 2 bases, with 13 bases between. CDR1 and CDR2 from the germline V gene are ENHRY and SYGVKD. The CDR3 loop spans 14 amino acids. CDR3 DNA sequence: TGTGCCATCAGCTGGACAGACAAAAACTATGGCTACACCTTC. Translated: CAISWTDKNYGYTF.

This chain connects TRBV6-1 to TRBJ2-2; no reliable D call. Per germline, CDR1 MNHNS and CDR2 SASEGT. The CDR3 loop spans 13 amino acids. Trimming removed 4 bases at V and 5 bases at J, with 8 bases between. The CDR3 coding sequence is TGTGCCAGCAGTGTTAGGGAAACCGGGGAGCTGTTTTTT. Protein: CASSVRETGELFF.

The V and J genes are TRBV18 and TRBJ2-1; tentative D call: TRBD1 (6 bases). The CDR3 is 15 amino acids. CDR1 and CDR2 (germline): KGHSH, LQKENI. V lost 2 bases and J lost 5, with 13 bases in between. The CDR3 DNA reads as TGTGCCAGCTCACCAGGACAGCCGCCTGACAATGAGCAGTTCTTC. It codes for CASSPGQPPDNEQFF.

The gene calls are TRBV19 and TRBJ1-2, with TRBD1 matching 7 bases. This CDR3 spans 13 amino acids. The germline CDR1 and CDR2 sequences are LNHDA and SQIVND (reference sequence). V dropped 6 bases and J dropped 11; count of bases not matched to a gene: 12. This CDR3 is CASSGQAFREYTF. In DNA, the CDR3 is TGTGCCAGTAGCGGACAGGCGTTTAGGGAGTACACCTTC.

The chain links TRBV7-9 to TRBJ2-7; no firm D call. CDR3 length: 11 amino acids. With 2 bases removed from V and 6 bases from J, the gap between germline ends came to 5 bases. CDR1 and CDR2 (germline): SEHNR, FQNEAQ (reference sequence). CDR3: CASSLTIEQYF. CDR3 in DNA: TGTGCCAGCAGCTTAACAATCGAGCAGTACTTC.

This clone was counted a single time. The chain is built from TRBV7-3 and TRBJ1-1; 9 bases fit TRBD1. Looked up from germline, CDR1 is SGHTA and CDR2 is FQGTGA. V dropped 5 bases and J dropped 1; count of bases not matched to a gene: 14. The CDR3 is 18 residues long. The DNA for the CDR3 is TGTGCCAGCAGCATCGGCCCACAGGGGGCTGGGGGGAACACTGAAGCTTTCTTT. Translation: CASSIGPQGAGGNTEAFF.

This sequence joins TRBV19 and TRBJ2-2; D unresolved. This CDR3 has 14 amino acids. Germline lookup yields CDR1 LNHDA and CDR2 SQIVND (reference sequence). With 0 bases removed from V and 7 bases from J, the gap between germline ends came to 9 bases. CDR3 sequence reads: CASSIDRRIGELFF. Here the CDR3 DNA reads TGTGCCAGTAGTATAGATCGAAGGATCGGGGAGCTGTTTTTT.

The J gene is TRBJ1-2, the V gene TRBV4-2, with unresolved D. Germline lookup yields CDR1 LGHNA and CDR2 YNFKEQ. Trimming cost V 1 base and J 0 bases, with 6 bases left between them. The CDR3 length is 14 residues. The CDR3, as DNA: TGTGCCAGCAGCCAAGGAGAAGCTAACTATGGCTACACCTTC. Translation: CASSQGEANYGYTF.

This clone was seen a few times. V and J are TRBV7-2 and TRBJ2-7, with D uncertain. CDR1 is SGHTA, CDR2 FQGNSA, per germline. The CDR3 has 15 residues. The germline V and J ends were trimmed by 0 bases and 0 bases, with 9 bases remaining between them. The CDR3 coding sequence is TGTGCCAGCAGCTTAGCCAGGAGTAGCTCCTACGAGCAGTACTTC. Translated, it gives CASSLARSSSYEQYF.

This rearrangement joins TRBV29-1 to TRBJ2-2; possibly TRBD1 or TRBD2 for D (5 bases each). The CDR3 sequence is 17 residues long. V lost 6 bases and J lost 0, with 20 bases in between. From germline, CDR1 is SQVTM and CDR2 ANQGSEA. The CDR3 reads CSVMIRDGGPNTGELFF. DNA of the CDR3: TGCAGCGTGATGATCCGGGACGGAGGTCCGAACACCGGGGAGCTGTTTTTT.

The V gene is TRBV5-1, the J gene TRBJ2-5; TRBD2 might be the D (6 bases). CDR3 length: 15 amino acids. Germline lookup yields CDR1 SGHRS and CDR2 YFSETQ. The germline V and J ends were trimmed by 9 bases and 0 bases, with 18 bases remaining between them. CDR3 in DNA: TGCGCCACGCAGCCGGGACTCAGGTACCAAGAGACCCAGTACTTC. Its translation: CATQPGLRYQETQYF.

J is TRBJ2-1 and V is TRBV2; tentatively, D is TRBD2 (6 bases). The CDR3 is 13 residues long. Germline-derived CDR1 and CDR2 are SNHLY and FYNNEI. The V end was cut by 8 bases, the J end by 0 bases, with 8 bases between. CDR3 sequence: CASGTASYNEQFF. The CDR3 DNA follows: TGTGCCAGCGGGACTGCCTCCTACAATGAGCAGTTCTTC.

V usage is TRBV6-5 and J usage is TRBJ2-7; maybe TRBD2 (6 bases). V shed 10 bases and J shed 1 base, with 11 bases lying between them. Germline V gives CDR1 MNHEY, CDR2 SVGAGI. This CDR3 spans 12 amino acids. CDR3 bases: TGTGCCATCCTGGGACTTTCCTACGAGCAGTACGTC. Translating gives CAILGLSYEQYV.

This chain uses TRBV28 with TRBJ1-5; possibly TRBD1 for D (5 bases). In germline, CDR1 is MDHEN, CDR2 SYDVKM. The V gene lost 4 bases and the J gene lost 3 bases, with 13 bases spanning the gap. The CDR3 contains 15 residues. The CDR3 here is CASSWTRGDNQPQHF. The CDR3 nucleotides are TGTGCCAGCAGTTGGACCCGGGGGGACAATCAGCCCCAGCATTTT.

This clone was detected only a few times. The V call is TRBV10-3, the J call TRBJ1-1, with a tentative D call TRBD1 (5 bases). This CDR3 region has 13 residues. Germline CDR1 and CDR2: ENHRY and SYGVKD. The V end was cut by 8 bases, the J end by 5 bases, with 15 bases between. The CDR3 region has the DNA TGTGCCATCCGGGGTCCCGAGGGGACTGAAGCTTTCTTT. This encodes CAIRGPEGTEAFF.

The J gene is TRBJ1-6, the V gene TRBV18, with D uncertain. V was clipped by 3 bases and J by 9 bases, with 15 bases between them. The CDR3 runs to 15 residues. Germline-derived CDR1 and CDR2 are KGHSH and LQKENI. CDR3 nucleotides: TGTGCCAGCTCACCTCGGACGGCCGGCGGTTCACCCCTCCACTTT. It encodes CASSPRTAGGSPLHF.

CDR3 sequence (DNA): TGTGCCAGTAGTATAGCGGCTAGCGGTGCCTACGAGCAGTACGTC. Its translation: CASSIAASGAYEQYV. The rearrangement links TRBV19 to TRBJ2-7; 7 nucleotides align to TRBD2. The CDR3 covers 15 residues. The J segment lost 2 bases and the V segment lost 1 base, leaving 5 bases of the junction unmatched. The germline CDR1 and CDR2 sequences are LNHDA and SQIVND (reference sequence).

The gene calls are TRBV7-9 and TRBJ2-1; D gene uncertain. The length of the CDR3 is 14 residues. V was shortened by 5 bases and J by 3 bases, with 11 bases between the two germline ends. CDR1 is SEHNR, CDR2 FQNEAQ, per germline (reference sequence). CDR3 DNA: TGTGCCAGCAGCCCGCCGATGTACTACAATGAGCAGTTCTTC. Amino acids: CASSPPMYYNEQFF.